This T cell receptor (beta chain) was sequenced during a study of blood T cell repertoires in COVID-19. Cohort assignment relied on participant-reported clinical history. V was pared by 4 bases and J by 6 bases, with 6 bases of the junction left unmatched. The germline V gene has CDR1 LGHNA and CDR2 YSLEER. CDR3 length: 15 amino acids. This clone was seen a single time. Only in-frame clones appear in the TCRdb table, and some are missing; sequencing was by immunoSEQ multiplex PCR. The sample lists some 150,000 clones, around nine tenths occurring once. Material: PBMCs or T cells enriched from blood (not recorded which). This sequence joins TRBV4-3 and TRBJ2-7; TRBD2 agrees at 13 bases. This TCR was recovered from a woman aged 30 to 39 with acute COVID-19. CDR3 coding DNA: TGCGCCAGCAGCCTCGGGACTAGCGGGACCGGCGAGCAGTACTTC. Translation: CASSLGTSGTGEQYF.